Below, 2 T cell receptor beta chains from the same sample are listed, as sequenced in a study of blood T cells in healthy people across ages. For the second PCR, which ran for 7 to 11 cycles, a sample-barcoded 5' primer and a J-beta primer mix were used. Via MiXCR, TCRdb re-called the 5' RACE reads, giving one row per CDR3 protein. The table lists some 1.5 million distinct CDR3 sequences, roughly two fifths of them singletons. Sample: blood. Receptor source: a woman between 18 and 29 years old in good health.

The CDR3 sequence is CASSYGTARGSYNEQFF. In DNA, the CDR3 is TGTGCCAGCAGTTATGGGACTGCAAGGGGCTCCTACAATGAGCAGTTCTTC. The chain joins TRBV6-5 to TRBJ2-1; possibly TRBD2 for D (6 bases). The CDR3 totals 17 residues. Trimming pared 3 bases from V and 0 bases from J, leaving 15 bases between. CDR1 is MNHEY, CDR2 SVGAGI, per germline.

The J gene is TRBJ2-7, the V gene TRBV28, with D perhaps TRBD2 (6 bases). Germline loops: CDR1 MDHEN, CDR2 SYDVKM. Trimming took 6 bases from V and 5 from J, leaving 20 bases between them. This CDR3 contains 15 residues. Here the CDR3 reads CASSPNRGIVHEQYF. For the CDR3, the DNA is TGTGCCAGCAGCCCAAACCGGGGGATTGTTCACGAGCAGTACTTC.